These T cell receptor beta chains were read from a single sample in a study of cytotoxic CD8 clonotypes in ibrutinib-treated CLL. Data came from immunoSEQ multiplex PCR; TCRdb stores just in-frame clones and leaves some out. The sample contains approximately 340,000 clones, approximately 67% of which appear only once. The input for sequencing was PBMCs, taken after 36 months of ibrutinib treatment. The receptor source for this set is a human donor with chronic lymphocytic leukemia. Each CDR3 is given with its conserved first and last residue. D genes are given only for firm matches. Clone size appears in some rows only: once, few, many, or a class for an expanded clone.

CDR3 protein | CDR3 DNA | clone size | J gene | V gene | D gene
CASRRTGDDFYEQYF | TGTGCCAGCAGACGGACAGGGGACGACTTCTACGAGCAGTACTTC | NA | TRBJ2-7 | TRBV11-2 | TRBD1
CASSRGTSGRSTDTQYF | TGCGCCAGCAGCCGTGGGACTAGCGGGAGGAGCACAGATACGCAGTATTTT | NA | TRBJ2-3 | TRBV5-1 | TRBD2
CASSDGTGIEKLFF | TGCGCCAGCAGCGACGGGACAGGGATTGAAAAACTGTTTTTT | NA | TRBJ1-4 | TRBV5-1 | TRBD1
CASSLVAPGQGGETQYF | TGTGCCAGCAGCTTAGTGGCCCCGGGACAGGGGGGAGAGACCCAGTACTTC | once | TRBJ2-5 | TRBV11-2 | TRBD1
CASRGGTSGETQYF | TGTGCCAGCAGGGGAGGGACTAGCGGGGAGACCCAGTACTTC | few | TRBJ2-5 | TRBV7-9 | TRBD2
CASSLGQGAYEQYF | TGTGCCAGCAGTTTAGGACAGGGGGCCTACGAGCAGTACTTC | few | TRBJ2-7 | TRBV27 | TRBD1
CASSFQYGRRDDYEQYF | TGTGCCAGCAGCTTCCAATACGGACGGAGAGACGACTACGAGCAGTACTTC | NA | TRBJ2-7 | TRBV5-6 | NA
CASSLSPAYEQYF | TGTGCCAGCAGTTTATCCCCCGCATACGAGCAGTACTTC | few | TRBJ2-7 | TRBV27 | NA
CASSDEASVNEQYF | TGTGCCAGCAGTGACGAGGCTAGCGTAAACGAGCAGTACTTC | few | TRBJ2-7 | TRBV6-1 | NA
CASSPPSGSPYEQYF | TGTGCCAGCTCACCACCGTCGGGGAGCCCCTACGAGCAGTACTTC | NA | TRBJ2-7 | TRBV18 | NA
CASSSWTGGPNYGYTF | TGTGCCAGCAGCTCCTGGACGGGCGGTCCGAACTATGGCTACACCTTC | NA | TRBJ1-2 | TRBV7-8 | NA
CASSLLESVGAFF | TGTGCCAGCAGCTTATTAGAGTCCGTAGGAGCTTTCTTT | few | TRBJ1-1 | TRBV7-9 | NA
CSVDSTFYGYIF | TGCAGCGTTGACTCGACATTCTATGGCTACATCTTC | NA | TRBJ1-2 | TRBV29-1 | NA
CASSPGTLSEAFF | TGTGCCAGCAGTCCTGGGACTCTCTCTGAAGCTTTCTTT | NA | TRBJ1-1 | TRBV27 | NA
CSVVQGSYGYTF | TGCAGCGTTGTACAGGGGAGCTATGGCTACACCTTC | NA | TRBJ1-2 | TRBV29-1 | TRBD1
CASSLDVQGGYTQYF | TGTGCCAGCAGCTTGGACGTCCAAGGGGGGTATACGCAGTATTTT | NA | TRBJ2-3 | TRBV5-4 | NA
CASSQDRRNEKLFF | TGCGCCAGCAGCCAAGATAGGCGTAATGAAAAACTGTTTTTT | NA | TRBJ1-4 | TRBV4-1 | NA
CASSEPAGSSALHF | TGTGCCAGCAGCGAACCTGCAGGGTCTTCGGCCCTCCACTTT | NA | TRBJ1-6 | TRBV2 | NA
CASSLSRDFIYEQYF | TGTGCCAGCAGCTTATCTCGGGATTTTATCTACGAGCAGTACTTC | few | TRBJ2-7 | TRBV7-2 | NA
CASSPRTSGGNTGELFF | TGTGCCAGCAGCCCACGGACTAGCGGGGGGAACACCGGGGAGCTGTTTTTT | NA | TRBJ2-2 | TRBV7-6 | TRBD2
CASSSTGVPYEQYF | TGTGCCAGCAGCTCCACCGGGGTACCCTACGAGCAGTACTTC | NA | TRBJ2-7 | TRBV11-2 | NA
CASSFSLALQETQYF | TGTGCCAGCAGCTTTTCACTAGCGTTGCAAGAGACCCAGTACTTC | once | TRBJ2-5 | TRBV7-2 | TRBD2